These 11 T cell receptor beta chains came from one sample sequenced in a study of T cells in Graves' hyperthyroidism and ophthalmopathy (dated by TCRdb to between 2018 and 2020). Library generation was performed with multiplex PCR. Instrument used: Illumina HiSeq 2000. Amplification of TCR beta CDR3 regions was carried out from RNA transcripts. For the first round of RT-PCR on the TCR CDR3, the HTBI primer set was used together with the Qiagen OneStep RT-PCR kit. The public reads were reanalyzed by TCRdb: fastp trimming at Q25, MiXCR alignment, in-frame beta chains only. Rows are combined by CDR3 protein, so each entry shows the most common genes and DNA. Within this sample are about 420,000 distinct CDR3 sequences, with more than 15% of them counted one time only. Almost 8% of the sample comes from the top ten. Sequencing was done on a sample of blood. These receptors all come from a woman aged 18-35 years with Graves' hyperthyroidism.

In DNA form, the CDR3 reads TGTGCCAGCACAACGGCCGCTGGCTACACCTTC. It specifies CASTTAAGYTF. The chain links TRBV12-3 or TRBV12-4 to TRBJ1-2; D remains unclear. The V and J ends lost 7 bases and 7 bases respectively, with 10 bases between them. The CDR3 consists of 11 residues.

This clonotype was counted at least ten times. V gene TRBV5-1 combines with J gene TRBJ2-1, with 7 bases aligning to TRBD1. Germline V gives CDR1 SGHRS, CDR2 YFSETQ. This CDR3 is 15 amino acids long. J gave up 8 bases and V 4 bases, and 12 bases lay outside the gene matches. CDR3 protein: CASSIQGLDFDEQFF. CDR3 coding DNA: TGCGCCAGCAGCATACAGGGGCTAGACTTCGATGAGCAGTTCTTC. The full variable domain, rest sourced from reference TRBV5-1 and TRBJ2-1, is KAGVTQTPRYLIKTRGQQVTLSCSPISGHRSVSWYQQTPGQGLQFLFEYFSETQRNKGNFPGRFSGRQFSNSRSEMNVSTLELGDSALYLCASSIQGLDFDEQFFGPGTRLTVL.

This clonotype came up a few times. The genes are TRBV10-3 and TRBJ1-2; D not resolved. The CDR3 consists of 14 residues. The ends were cut back, 0 bases at V and 6 bases at J, with 11 bases in the middle. The germline gives CDR1 ENHRY, CDR2 SYGVKD. CDR3: CAISESGSTNGYTF. In DNA, the CDR3 is TGTGCCATCAGTGAGTCGGGGTCAACAAATGGCTACACCTTC.

This clonotype was detected ten times or more. The chain recombines TRBV18 with TRBJ2-2; the D is unclear. CDR3 length: 13 amino acids. With 2 bases removed from V and 3 bases from J, the gap between germline ends came to 4 bases. In germline, CDR1 is KGHSH, CDR2 LQKENI. The CDR3 region is CASSPEDTGELFF. As DNA, the CDR3 is TGTGCCAGCTCACCAGAAGACACCGGGGAGCTGTTTTTT.

This clonotype was counted many times. The J gene is TRBJ2-1, the V gene TRBV7-9, with 8 bases matching TRBD2. This CDR3 is built from 12 residues. CDR1 is SEHNR and CDR2 is FQNEAQ in the germline V gene (reference sequence). V trimming: 5 bases; J trimming: 10 bases; junction bases outside the gene matches: 4. CDR3 bases: TGTGCCAGCAGCCCGCGACTAGCGGAGCAGTTCTTC. It encodes CASSPRLAEQFF.

This clonotype was seen repeatedly, ten times or more. The chain recombines TRBV6-1 with TRBJ1-5; D not resolved. This CDR3 has 14 amino acids. Trimming cost V 6 bases and J 3 bases, with 12 bases left between them. Germline-derived CDR1 and CDR2 are MNHNS and SASEGT. The CDR3 nucleotides are TGTGCCAGCAGGAGACGGGCCATCAATCAGCCCCAGCATTTT. Amino acid sequence: CASRRRAINQPQHF.

This clonotype has ten or more counts. The chain couples TRBV30 to TRBJ2-2; 13 positions match TRBD2. Germline V gene data show CDR1 as GTSNPN and CDR2 as SVGIG (reference sequence). The V segment lost 6 bases and the J segment 5 bases; nucleotides outside the gene matches: 3. The CDR3 runs to 14 residues. The CDR3 protein is CACRTSGGTGELFF. CDR3 in DNA: TGTGCCTGTCGGACTAGCGGGGGAACCGGGGAGCTGTTTTTT.

This clonotype was seen only a few times. The rearrangement links TRBV29-1 to TRBJ2-7; 8 bases align to TRBD1. Trimming removed 4 bases from V and 7 bases from J; junction bases left unmatched: 9. The CDR3 has 13 amino acids. Looked up from germline, CDR1 is SQVTM and CDR2 is ANQGSEA. Here the CDR3 reads CSVVPGQAREQYF. The CDR3 nucleotides read TGCAGCGTTGTCCCGGGACAGGCGAGGGAGCAGTACTTC.

Ten or more counts support this clonotype. The V and J genes are TRBV19 and TRBJ2-7; D not resolved. Germline V gene data show CDR1 as LNHDA and CDR2 as SQIVND (reference sequence). Trimming pared 2 bases from V and 1 base from J, leaving 9 bases between. This CDR3 comprises 14 residues. CDR3 protein: CASSISSVSYEQYF. The CDR3 nucleotides read TGTGCCAGTAGTATATCGTCCGTATCCTACGAGCAGTACTTC.

This rearrangement joins TRBV6-1 to TRBJ1-2; 7 bases map to TRBD1. J was trimmed by 7 bases and V by 6 bases; bases with no gene match: 8. The CDR3 covers 13 residues. Germline loops: CDR1 MNHNS, CDR2 SASEGT. CDR3 in amino acids: CASRDRSWGGYTF. DNA for the CDR3: TGTGCCAGCAGGGACAGGTCTTGGGGTGGCTACACCTTC.

CDR3 coding DNA: TGTGCCAGCAGTGCCGGGGGGGGGGGGGCTGGATACGAGCAGTACTTC. Amino acid sequence: CASSAGGGGAGYEQYF. The chain is built from TRBV2 and TRBJ2-7, with TRBD2 matching 8 bases. V lost 4 bases and J lost 4; bases outside the gene matches: 12. This CDR3 is 16 amino acids long. Germline-derived CDR1 and CDR2 are SNHLY and FYNNEI.